This TCR beta chain was recovered during a study of neoadjuvant anti-PD-1 for oral cavity cancer. Across the whole study: Patients mostly received three to four biweekly nivolumab doses at 3 mg/kg before surgery.

Time point defined: after neoadjuvant nivolumab, at surgical resection. Stage II-IVA oral cavity squamous cell carcinoma was new and untreated by systemic or radiation therapy. Study observations and caveats: Each response group had just three patients in TCR analyses.

Libraries were prepared by immunoSEQ multiplex PCR; TCRdb keeps only in-frame clonotypes and omits some of them. The table lists about 42,000 clones, about 77% of them singletons. In the case of this clone: Its antigen is not known.

Sample: PBMCs, taken after nivolumab (anti-PD-1) treatment. The TCR sequence derives from a person aged 35 to 85 with oral cavity squamous cell carcinoma.

The CDR3 region has the DNA TGTGCCAGCAGTGAACTAGCGGGAGGAAGGGAGACCCAGTACTTC. It codes for CASSELAGGRETQYF. The chain is built from TRBV27 and TRBJ2-5, with 12 positions matching TRBD2. V trimming: 5 bases; J trimming: 5 bases; junction bases outside the gene matches: 6. The germline CDR1 and CDR2 sequences are MNHEY and SMNVEV (reference sequence). The CDR3 spans 15 residues.